One T cell receptor (beta chain) is described in this entry. The repertoire was sequenced with immunoSEQ multiplex PCR; TCRdb's copy has only in-frame clones and lacks some. Counted here are under 2,000 clones, roughly 60% occurring once; the ten biggest clones make up approximately 15%. Normal lung sampling was at least 3 cm from the tumour, as distant as possible. V trimming: 3 bases; J trimming: 2 bases; junction bases outside the gene matches: 5. Per the germline V gene, CDR1 is MNHNS and CDR2 is SASEGT. CDR3 length equals 16 residues. The data stem from a study of immune cell composition in non-small cell lung cancer.

The TCR sequence derives from a human donor with non-small cell lung cancer. The sample consisted of non-adjacent lung tissue. V and J are TRBV6-1 and TRBJ2-3; 10 bases align to TRBD2. The CDR3 is CASSDRTSGITDTQYF. The CDR3 bases are TGTGCCAGCAGTGATCGGACTAGCGGAATCACAGATACGCAGTATTTT.